The rows below give T cell receptor beta chains drawn from one sample of a study of blood T cell repertoires in COVID-19. Generated by immunoSEQ multiplex PCR, the TCRdb table keeps only in-frame clones and is missing some. The sample consists of about 290,000 clones, roughly 89% of them appearing once. Sequencing used peripheral blood. Receptor source: a man aged 35-49 years with acute or convalescent COVID-19. The CDR3 runs from the conserved cysteine through the conserved F or W. The D gene is left open where the match is weak. Clone size is not always given. Where it is, it says once, few, many or a class for expanded clones.

size: .
D: .
V: TRBV5-5
J: TRBJ1-6
DNA: TGTGCCAGCAGCTTGGTTCGCCAGGCAACAAGTTCACCCCTCCACTTT
CDR3: CASSLVRQATSSPLHF

size: .
D: TRBD2
V: TRBV11-2
J: TRBJ2-3
DNA: TGTGCCAGCAGCCCAATTCGGCGCGGCGGGGGAACAGATACGCAGTATTTT
CDR3: CASSPIRRGGGTDTQYF

size: .
D: TRBD2
V: TRBV5-6
J: TRBJ2-7
DNA: TGTGCCAGCAGCGGAGCGGGGGGCCTTTTTGACGAGCAGTACTTC
CDR3: CASSGAGGLFDEQYF

size: few
D: .
V: TRBV5-1
J: TRBJ1-6
DNA: TGCGCCAGCAGCTTGGCCCTTAATTCACCCCTCCACTTT
CDR3: CASSLALNSPLHF

size: .
D: TRBD1
V: TRBV5-6
J: TRBJ2-1
DNA: TGTGCCAGCAGCGTTACCGGGACAGGCATTCTTGAGCAGTTCTTC
CDR3: CASSVTGTGILEQFF

size: once
D: .
V: TRBV2
J: TRBJ1-1
DNA: TGTGCCAGCAACAGGATGGCAGAAGCTTTCTTT
CDR3: CASNRMAEAFF

size: .
D: .
V: TRBV5-1
J: TRBJ1-5
DNA: TGCGCCAGCAGCTTGGAGGGGATCAATCAGCCCCAGCATTTT
CDR3: CASSLEGINQPQHF

size: .
D: .
V: TRBV24-1
J: TRBJ1-2
DNA: TGTGCCACCAGCCCGGGACATAAAACCTATGGCTACACCTTC
CDR3: CATSPGHKTYGYTF

size: .
D: .
V: TRBV27
J: TRBJ1-3
DNA: TGTGCCAGCAGTCCACTTCAGGGCCACACCATATATTTT
CDR3: CASSPLQGHTIYF

size: .
D: TRBD1
V: TRBV3-1/TRBV3-2
J: TRBJ2-7
DNA: TGTGCCAGCAGCCAAGGACAGGGGCCCTACGAGCAGTACTTC
CDR3: CASSQGQGPYEQYF

size: .
D: .
V: TRBV12-3/TRBV12-4
J: TRBJ2-3
DNA: TGTGCCAGCAGGCGCAAGGGGGCAGATACGCAGTATTTT
CDR3: CASRRKGADTQYF

size: .
D: TRBD1
V: TRBV6-2/TRBV6-3
J: TRBJ2-1
DNA: TGTGCCAGCAGTTATCCTACAGGGGTGGGTGAGCAGTTCTTC
CDR3: CASSYPTGVGEQFF

size: once
D: TRBD1
V: TRBV27
J: TRBJ1-1
DNA: TGTGCCAGCAGTAGGACAGGGGGCGGCACTGAAGCTTTCTTT
CDR3: CASSRTGGGTEAFF

size: .
D: .
V: TRBV20-1
J: TRBJ1-2
DNA: TGCAGTGCTAGTCCCACAGTGGGCTATGGCTACACCTTC
CDR3: CSASPTVGYGYTF

size: .
D: .
V: TRBV5-1
J: TRBJ2-1
DNA: TGCGCCAGCATTCGTGACTCGAGCTCCTACAATGAGCAGTTCTTC
CDR3: CASIRDSSSYNEQFF

size: .
D: .
V: TRBV12-3/TRBV12-4
J: TRBJ2-7
DNA: TGTGCCAGCAGCCCCTGGAGGTCGGGGGAGCAGTACTTC
CDR3: CASSPWRSGEQYF

size: .
D: .
V: TRBV29-1
J: TRBJ1-2
DNA: TGCAGCGTTGACTCGTCCCACTCAGGGGGCTACACCTTC
CDR3: CSVDSSHSGGYTF

size: once
D: TRBD1
V: TRBV4-2
J: TRBJ1-1
DNA: TGTGCCAGCAGCCAAAGACAGGGAGCCCCGAACACTGAAGCTTTCTTT
CDR3: CASSQRQGAPNTEAFF

size: .
D: TRBD2
V: TRBV3-1/TRBV3-2
J: TRBJ2-7
DNA: TGTGCCAGCAGCCCGACGGGGAGGGCCGGCGAGCAGTACTTC
CDR3: CASSPTGRAGEQYF

size: once
D: TRBD1
V: TRBV2
J: TRBJ2-7
DNA: TGTGCCAGCAGTGACGGGACAGGGGGTTACGAGCAGTACTTC
CDR3: CASSDGTGGYEQYF

size: .
D: TRBD2
V: TRBV20-1
J: TRBJ2-3
DNA: TGCAGTGCCAGTAGCGGGGGGGAATCAGATACGCAGTATTTT
CDR3: CSASSGGESDTQYF

size: .
D: .
V: TRBV7-2
J: TRBJ1-2
DNA: TGTGCCAGCACCCCCCAAAACTATGGCTACACCTTC
CDR3: CASTPQNYGYTF

size: .
D: .
V: TRBV9
J: TRBJ2-7
DNA: TGTGCCAGCAGCCCGTGGCTGCAGGGTGTTTACGAGCAGTACTTC
CDR3: CASSPWLQGVYEQYF

size: .
D: .
V: TRBV5-1
J: TRBJ1-1
DNA: TGCGCCAGCAGCCTACAGGTCACGAACACTGAAGCTTTCTTT
CDR3: CASSLQVTNTEAFF

size: .
D: .
V: TRBV30
J: TRBJ2-7
DNA: TGTGCCTGGAGCAGAGGAGTACCCACCTACGAGCAGTACTTC
CDR3: CAWSRGVPTYEQYF

size: .
D: .
V: TRBV2
J: TRBJ2-5
DNA: TGTGCCAGCAGTGATAGCGGCCGAGAGACCCAGTACTTC
CDR3: CASSDSGRETQYF

size: .
D: .
V: TRBV3-1/TRBV3-2
J: TRBJ1-2
DNA: TGTGCCAGCAGCAGGGGGACCTTC
CDR3: CASSRGTF

size: .
D: .
V: TRBV5-1
J: TRBJ2-7
DNA: TGCGCCAGCAGCTTGGATCGGGGTCCAAACGAGCAGTACTTC
CDR3: CASSLDRGPNEQYF

size: .
D: .
V: TRBV6-1
J: TRBJ1-5
DNA: TGTGCCAGCAGTGTCATCTTTACAGGGCTCAATCAGCCCCAGCATTTT
CDR3: CASSVIFTGLNQPQHF

size: .
D: .
V: TRBV7-8
J: TRBJ1-5
DNA: TGTGCCAGCAGCTTAGAAGGGGCAGGGCGACTTTATAGCAATCAGCCCCAGCATTTT
CDR3: CASSLEGAGRLYSNQPQHF

size: .
D: .
V: TRBV21-1
J: TRBJ2-3
DNA: TGTGCCAGCAGCCCGGATAGGGGTACAGATACGCAGTATTTT
CDR3: CASSPDRGTDTQYF

size: .
D: TRBD1
V: TRBV29-1
J: TRBJ1-5
DNA: TGCAGCGTTGCTATAGGACAGGGAGGGCAGCCCCAGCATTTT
CDR3: CSVAIGQGGQPQHF

size: .
D: TRBD2
V: TRBV2
J: TRBJ2-3
DNA: TGTGCCAGCAGAGGGACTAGCGGGGTTACAGATACGCAGTATTTT
CDR3: CASRGTSGVTDTQYF

size: .
D: .
V: TRBV4-1
J: TRBJ1-3
DNA: TGCGCCAGCAGCCAAGATGAGAGGGGAGGCACCATATATTTT
CDR3: CASSQDERGGTIYF

size: .
D: .
V: TRBV9
J: TRBJ1-1
DNA: TGTGCCAGCAGCGTAGATAGTAACACTGAAGCTTTCTTT
CDR3: CASSVDSNTEAFF

size: .
D: .
V: TRBV5-6
J: TRBJ2-6
DNA: TGTGCCAGCAGCTTGGGAGGGCACGGGGCCAACGTCCTGACTTTC
CDR3: CASSLGGHGANVLTF